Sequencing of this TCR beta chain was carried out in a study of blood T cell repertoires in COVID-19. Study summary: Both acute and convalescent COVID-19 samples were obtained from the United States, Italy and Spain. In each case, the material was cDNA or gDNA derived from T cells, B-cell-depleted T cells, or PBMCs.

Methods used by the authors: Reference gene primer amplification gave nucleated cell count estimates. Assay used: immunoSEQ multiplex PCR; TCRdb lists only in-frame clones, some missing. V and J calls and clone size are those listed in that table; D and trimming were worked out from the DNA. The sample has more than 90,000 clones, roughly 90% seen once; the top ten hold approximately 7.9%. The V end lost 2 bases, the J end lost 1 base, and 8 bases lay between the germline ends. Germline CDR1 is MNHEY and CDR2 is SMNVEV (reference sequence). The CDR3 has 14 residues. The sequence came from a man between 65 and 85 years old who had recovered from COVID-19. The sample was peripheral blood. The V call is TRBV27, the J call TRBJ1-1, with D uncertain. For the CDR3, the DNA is TGTGCCAGCAGTTTACAGGTGCAGAACACTGAAGCTTTCTTT. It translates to CASSLQVQNTEAFF.